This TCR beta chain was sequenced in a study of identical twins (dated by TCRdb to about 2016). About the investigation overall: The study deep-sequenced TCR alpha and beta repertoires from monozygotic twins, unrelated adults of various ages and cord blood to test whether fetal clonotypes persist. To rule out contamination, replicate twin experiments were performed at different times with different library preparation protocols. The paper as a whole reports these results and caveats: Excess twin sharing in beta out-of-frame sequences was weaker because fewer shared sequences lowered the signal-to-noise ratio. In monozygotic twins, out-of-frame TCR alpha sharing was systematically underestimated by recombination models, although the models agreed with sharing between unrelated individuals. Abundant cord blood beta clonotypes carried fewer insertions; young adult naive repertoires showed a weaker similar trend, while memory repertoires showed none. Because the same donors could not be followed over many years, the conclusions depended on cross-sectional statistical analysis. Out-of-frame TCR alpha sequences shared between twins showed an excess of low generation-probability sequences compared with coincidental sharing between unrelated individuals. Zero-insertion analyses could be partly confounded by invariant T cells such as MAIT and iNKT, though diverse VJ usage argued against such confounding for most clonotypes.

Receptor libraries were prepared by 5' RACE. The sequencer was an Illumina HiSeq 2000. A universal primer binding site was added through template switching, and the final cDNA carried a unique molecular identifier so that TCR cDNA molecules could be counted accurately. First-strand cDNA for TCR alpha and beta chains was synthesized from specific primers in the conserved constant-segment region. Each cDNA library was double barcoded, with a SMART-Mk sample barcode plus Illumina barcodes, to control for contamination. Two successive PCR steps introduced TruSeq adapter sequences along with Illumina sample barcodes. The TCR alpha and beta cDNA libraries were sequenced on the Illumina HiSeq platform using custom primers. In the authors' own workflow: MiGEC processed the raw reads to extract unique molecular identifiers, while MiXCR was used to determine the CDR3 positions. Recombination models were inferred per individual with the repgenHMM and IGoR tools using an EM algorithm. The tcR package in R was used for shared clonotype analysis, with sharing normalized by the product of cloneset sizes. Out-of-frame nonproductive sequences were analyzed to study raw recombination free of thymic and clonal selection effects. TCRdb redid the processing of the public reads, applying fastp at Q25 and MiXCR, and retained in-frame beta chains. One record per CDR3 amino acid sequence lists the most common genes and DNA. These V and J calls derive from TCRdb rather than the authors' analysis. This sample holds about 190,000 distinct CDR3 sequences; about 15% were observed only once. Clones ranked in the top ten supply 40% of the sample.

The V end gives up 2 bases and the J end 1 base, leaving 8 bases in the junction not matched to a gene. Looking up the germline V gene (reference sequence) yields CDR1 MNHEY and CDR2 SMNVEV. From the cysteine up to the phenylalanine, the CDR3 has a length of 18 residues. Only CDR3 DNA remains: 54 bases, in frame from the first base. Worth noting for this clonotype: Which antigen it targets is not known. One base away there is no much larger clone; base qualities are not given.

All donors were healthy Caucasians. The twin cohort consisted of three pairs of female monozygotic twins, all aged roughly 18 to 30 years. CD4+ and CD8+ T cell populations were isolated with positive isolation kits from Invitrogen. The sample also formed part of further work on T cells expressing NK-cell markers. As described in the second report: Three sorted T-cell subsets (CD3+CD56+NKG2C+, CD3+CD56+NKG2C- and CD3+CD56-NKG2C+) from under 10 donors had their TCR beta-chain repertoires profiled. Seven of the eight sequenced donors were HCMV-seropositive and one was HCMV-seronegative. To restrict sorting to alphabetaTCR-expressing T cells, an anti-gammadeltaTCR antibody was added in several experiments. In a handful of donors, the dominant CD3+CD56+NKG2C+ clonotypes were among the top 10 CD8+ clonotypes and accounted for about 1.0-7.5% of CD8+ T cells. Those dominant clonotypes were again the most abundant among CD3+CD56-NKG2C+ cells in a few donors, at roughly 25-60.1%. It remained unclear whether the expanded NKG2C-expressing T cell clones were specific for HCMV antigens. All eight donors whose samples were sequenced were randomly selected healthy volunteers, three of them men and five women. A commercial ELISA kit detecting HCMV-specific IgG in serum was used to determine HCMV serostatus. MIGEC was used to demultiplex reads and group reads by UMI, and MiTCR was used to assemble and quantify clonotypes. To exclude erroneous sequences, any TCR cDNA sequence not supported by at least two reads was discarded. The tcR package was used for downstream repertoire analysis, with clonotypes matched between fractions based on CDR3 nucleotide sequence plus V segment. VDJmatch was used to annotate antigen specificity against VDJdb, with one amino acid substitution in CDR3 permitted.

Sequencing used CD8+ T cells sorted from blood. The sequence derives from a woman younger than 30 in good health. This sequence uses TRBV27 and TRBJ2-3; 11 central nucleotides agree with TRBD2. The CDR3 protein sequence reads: CASSLIAGGPLGTDTQYF. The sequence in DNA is TGTGCCAGCAGTTTAATAGCGGGGGGGCCTTTGGGCACAGATACGCAGTATTTT.